The 12 T cell receptor beta chains below were found in one sample sequenced in a study of regulatory T cells in long-lasting Graves disease. Stated time point: persistent/refractory GD, antithyroid drugs over 5 years with positive TRAb. There was RNA extracted from PBMCs, and the TCR library was made from it. Researchers made TCR beta libraries by using iRepertoire HTBI primers and running Arm-PCR on CDR3 regions. Each CDR3 protein gets one entry after TCRdb re-called the multiplex PCR reads with MiXCR. The sample lists 650,000 to 850,000 distinct CDR3 sequences, roughly 30% seen once, with about 42% in the top ten. The source material was peripheral blood mononuclear cells (PBMCs), sampled when the disease was refractory, from a patient treated with antithyroid drugs. The receptors shown here come from a female donor with Graves disease.

In this sample, this clonotype turned up a few times. The CDR3 is CSASHTANTGELFF. DNA for the CDR3: TGCAGTGCTAGCCACACGGCGAACACCGGGGAGCTGTTTTTT. This rearrangement joins TRBV20-1 to TRBJ2-2; D gene unclear. CDR1 is DFQATT and CDR2 is SNEGSKA in the germline V gene (reference sequence). Trimming pared 3 bases from V and 0 bases from J, leaving 8 bases between. The CDR3 is 14 amino acids.

The J gene is TRBJ1-3, the V gene TRBV9; 8 nucleotides match TRBD1. The junction had 4 bases not matched to a gene; V was cut back by 3 bases and J by 2 bases. Per the germline V gene, CDR1 is SGDLS and CDR2 is YYNGEE. The CDR3 loop spans 15 amino acids. The CDR3 DNA reads TGTGCCAGCAGCGCCGACAGGGGACCTGGAAACACCATATATTTT. This translates into CASSADRGPGNTIYF.

In its sample, this clonotype was seen many times. The chain has TRBV12-3 or TRBV12-4 and TRBJ2-7; 10 positions agree with TRBD2. The CDR3 consists of 13 residues. The J segment lost 5 bases and the V segment lost 6 bases, leaving 4 bases of the junction unmatched. CDR3 bases: TGTGCCAGCAGGCCGGGACTAGCGAACGAGCAGTACTTC. Protein sequence: CASRPGLANEQYF.

This clonotype was observed many times. The chain employs TRBV6-1 and TRBJ1-5; D unresolved. The CDR3 covers 15 residues. The germline gives CDR1 MNHNS, CDR2 SASEGT. The V gene lost 5 bases and the J gene lost 2 bases, with 13 bases spanning the gap. CDR3: CASSPVDRGNQPQHF. The CDR3 DNA is TGTGCCAGCAGTCCGGTGGACCGGGGCAATCAGCCCCAGCATTTT.

This rearrangement joins TRBV19 to TRBJ2-7; D unresolved. The CDR3 loop spans 12 amino acids. Trimming stripped 6 bases from V and 2 bases from J, with 8 bases between. Germline CDR1 reads LNHDA; CDR2 reads SQIVND (reference sequence). CDR3 protein: CASSSRTYEQYF. Written as DNA, the CDR3 is TGTGCCAGTAGCTCACGAACCTACGAGCAGTACTTC.

The chain carries TRBV6-5 and TRBJ1-2, with 8 bases identical to TRBD1. Trimming at V came to 4 bases and at J to 7 bases, leaving 11 bases not matched to a gene. The CDR3 is made up of 15 amino acids. Germline assignment: CDR1 MNHEY and CDR2 SVGAGI. The CDR3 loop reads CASSWMDRDYSGYTF. CDR3 sequence (DNA): TGTGCCAGCAGTTGGATGGACAGGGATTATTCTGGCTACACCTTC.

The rearrangement uses TRBV6-2 or TRBV6-3 and TRBJ1-4, with D possibly TRBD1 on 5 matching bases. Trimming removed 5 bases from V and 8 bases from J, with 15 bases in between. From germline, CDR1 is MNHEY and CDR2 SVGEGT. The CDR3 runs to 14 residues. CDR3 loop: CASSGGRDWEKLFF. CDR3 in DNA: TGTGCCAGCAGTGGAGGGAGGGACTGGGAAAAACTGTTTTTT.

This clonotype has a handful of counts. The chain combines TRBV20-1 with TRBJ1-1; no definite D call. The germline gives CDR1 DFQATT, CDR2 SNEGSKA (reference sequence). The ends were cut back, 6 bases at V and 4 bases at J, with 9 bases in the middle. The CDR3 loop spans 11 amino acids. The CDR3 nucleotides are TGCAGTGCCCGATGGCCCACTGAAGCTTTCTTT. Translation gives CSARWPTEAFF.

On this clonotype itself: This could be a read error, since a much larger clone is one nucleotide away. V gene TRBV28 combines with J gene TRBJ1-2; no clear D. CDR1 is MDHEN, CDR2 SYDVKM, per germline. There are 13 residues in the CDR3. CDR3 in DNA: TGTGCCAGCAGTACGGGGTCCAACTATAGCTACACCTTC. It is translated as CASSTGSNYSYTF.

There are a few counts of this clonotype. J is TRBJ1-2 and V is TRBV9; tentative D call: TRBD1 (5 bases). The CDR3 contains 14 residues. Germline V lookup: CDR1 SGDLS, CDR2 YYNGEE. V lost 0 bases to trimming and J lost 4 bases, with 10 bases between them. The CDR3 DNA sequence: TGTGCCAGCAGCGTAGGTGGGACGTCCTATGGCTACACCTTC. Its protein product is CASSVGGTSYGYTF.

This chain connects TRBV11-2 to TRBJ1-2; D may be TRBD1 (6 bases). Germline loops: CDR1 SGHAT, CDR2 FQNNGV. Trimming pared 4 bases from V and 5 bases from J, leaving 14 bases between. This CDR3 region has 14 residues. CDR3 nucleotides: TGTGCCAGCAGCTCTGGGAAGGGGGGATATGGCTACACCTTC. It translates to CASSSGKGGYGYTF.

This sequence joins TRBV28 and TRBJ2-3, with 7 bases that match TRBD2. V lost 4 bases, J lost 3 bases, and 7 bases stayed unmatched. This CDR3 is built from 15 residues. Germline CDR1 reads MDHEN; CDR2 reads SYDVKM. CDR3 sequence: CASSSGGRGTDTQYF. As DNA, the CDR3 is TGTGCCAGCAGTTCAGGCGGGAGAGGTACAGATACGCAGTATTTT.